The clone carrying this T cell receptor beta chain was counted at least ten times. What it binds is unknown. From about 0.4 ug of RNA, a library with molecular barcoded alpha/delta and beta/gamma adaptors was made. TCRdb reprocessed the reads with MiXCR, giving one entry per CDR3 protein. The sample consists of tens of thousands of distinct CDR3 sequences, about an eighth of them appearing once. These data are taken from a study of read filtering for tumor transcriptome and immune sequencing. As for the study in general: DNase treatment preceded whole-transcriptome library preparation. The study's findings and limits: Compared with RNA-seq, IR-seq gave much higher clonotype depth and reliability.

The V and J ends lost 1 base and 3 bases, in that order; junction bases with no gene match: 7. The CDR3 sequence is 16 residues long. Germline CDR1 is SNHLY and CDR2 is FYNNEI. The sequenced sample consisted of a population of CD138-negative cells sorted from bone marrow. This chain links TRBV2 with TRBJ2-7; 9 bases align to TRBD1. This TCR came from a donor over 35 with multiple myeloma. CDR3 protein: CASSEEEGTGFYEQYF. The CDR3 DNA is TGTGCCAGCAGTGAAGAAGAGGGGACAGGGTTCTACGAGCAGTACTTC.